The 19 T cell receptor beta chains in this list originate from one sample, sequenced in a study of blood T cell repertoires in COVID-19. Clones were sequenced by immunoSEQ multiplex PCR, and TCRdb holds only the in-frame ones, with some missing. Of about 220,000 clones listed, about 88% were seen once; the top ten hold around 2.6%. The sample comprised PBMCs or T cells enriched from blood (not recorded which). The receptor source for this set is a woman in her 30s who had recovered from COVID-19.

In DNA, the CDR3 is TGTGCCAGCAGTGATCGACGGGAGAACACCGGGGAGCTGTTTTTT. This gives the protein CASSDRRENTGELFF. The chain has TRBV6-2 or TRBV6-3 and TRBJ2-2; D might be TRBD2 (5 bases). Trimming pared 5 bases from V and 1 base from J, leaving 11 bases between. Per the germline V gene, CDR1 is MNHEY and CDR2 is SVGEGT. This CDR3 contains 15 residues.

The chain couples TRBV7-9 to TRBJ2-2; perhaps TRBD2 as D (5 bases). The germline gives CDR1 SEHNR, CDR2 FQNEAQ (reference sequence). The CDR3 sequence is 15 residues long. The V end lost 5 bases, the J end lost 0 bases, and 10 bases lay between the germline ends. CDR3 bases: TGTGCCAGCAGCCACGGGATTTCGAACACCGGGGAGCTGTTTTTT. This translates into CASSHGISNTGELFF.

This chain uses TRBV10-3 with TRBJ2-7, with D perhaps matching TRBD2 (7 bases). The V gene's germline CDR1 is ENHRY and CDR2 SYGVKD. The CDR3 spans 14 residues. V lost 6 bases and J lost 2, with 14 bases in between. The CDR3 region is CAIRVGGGAYEQYF. CDR3 DNA sequence: TGTGCCATCAGGGTAGGAGGGGGGGCCTACGAGCAGTACTTC.

The rearrangement links TRBV19 to TRBJ1-5; D unresolved. With 8 bases removed from V and 0 bases from J, the gap between germline ends came to 8 bases. The V gene's germline CDR1 is LNHDA and CDR2 SQIVND (reference sequence). The CDR3 consists of 13 residues. The CDR3 reads CASQRNSNQPQHF. The CDR3 region has the DNA TGTGCCAGTCAGAGGAATAGCAATCAGCCCCAGCATTTT.

In its sample, this clone was seen once. The chain is built from TRBV11-2 and TRBJ2-7, with 11 bases aligning to TRBD1. V gave up 3 bases and J gave up 7 bases; unmatched junction bases: 5. The CDR3 has 14 residues. Germline V gene lookup returns CDR1 SGHAT and CDR2 FQNNGV. Here the CDR3 DNA reads TGTGCCAGCAGCTTCTCGGGGACAGGGGGAGAGCAGTACTTC. The encoded protein is CASSFSGTGGEQYF.

The chain carries TRBV11-3 and TRBJ1-6; perhaps TRBD1 as D (5 bases). The germline CDR1 and CDR2 sequences are SGHNT and YENEEA. This CDR3 has 12 amino acids. Trimming removed 5 bases at V and 6 bases at J, with 5 bases between. CDR3 region: CASSRGNSPLHF. The CDR3 DNA reads as TGTGCCAGCAGCAGGGGTAATTCACCCCTCCACTTT. Filled out from reference TRBV11-3 and TRBJ1-6, the complete variable domain reads EAGVVQSPRYKIIEKKQPVAFWCNPISGHNTLYWYLQNLGQGPELLIRYENEEAVDDSQLPKDRFSAERLKGVDSTLKIQPAELGDSAVYLCASSRGNSPLHFGNGTRLTVT.

The chain recombines TRBV18 with TRBJ1-1; 8 bases fit TRBD1. The CDR3 extends over 14 amino acids. Germline V gene data show CDR1 as KGHSH and CDR2 as LQKENI. V was pared by 3 bases and J by 8 bases, with 8 bases of the junction left unmatched. CDR3 region: CASSPVQGAFEAFF. CDR3 sequence (DNA): TGTGCCAGCTCACCGGTGCAGGGGGCCTTCGAAGCTTTCTTT. The entire variable domain, with the rest obtained from reference TRBV18 and TRBJ1-1, is as follows: NAGVMQNPRHLVRRRGQEARLRCSPMKGHSHVYWYRQLPEEGLKFMVYLQKENIIDESGMPKERFSAEFPKEGPSILRIQQVVRGDSAAYFCASSPVQGAFEAFFGQGTRLTVV.

This clone was observed once. This rearrangement joins TRBV7-2 to TRBJ2-1; 13 positions match TRBD2. Germline CDR1 reads SGHTA; CDR2 reads FQGNSA. V dropped 6 bases and J dropped 2; count of bases not matched to a gene: 1. This CDR3 spans 15 amino acids. The CDR3 DNA is TGTGCCAGCAGGGGACTAGCGGGGCCCTACAATGAGCAGTTCTTC. This codes for CASRGLAGPYNEQFF.

There are a few counts of this clone. The chain is built from TRBV9 and TRBJ1-2; 7 nucleotides agree with TRBD1. The V segment lost 5 bases and the J segment 3 bases; nucleotides outside the gene matches: 7. There are 14 residues in the CDR3. Germline CDR1 reads SGDLS; CDR2 reads YYNGEE. The CDR3 reads CASRYEGGDYGYTF. The CDR3 DNA follows: TGTGCCAGCAGGTACGAAGGGGGCGACTATGGCTACACCTTC.

The rearrangement links TRBV5-6 to TRBJ1-5; D may be TRBD1 (5 bases). Trimming stripped 2 bases from V and 5 bases from J, with 11 bases between. The CDR3 consists of 14 residues. Germline-derived CDR1 and CDR2 are SGHDT and YYEEEE. Here the CDR3 DNA reads TGTGCCAGCAGCTTTGGGCCCAGGGATCAGCCCCAGCATTTT. It yields the protein CASSFGPRDQPQHF.

V gene TRBV9 combines with J gene TRBJ2-3; 11 bases align to TRBD2. CDR1 is SGDLS, CDR2 YYNGEE, per germline. V lost 0 bases to trimming and J lost 2 bases; unmatched junction nucleotides: 8. The CDR3 covers 18 residues. CDR3 residues: CASSVESSGGAATDTQYF. CDR3 DNA: TGTGCCAGCAGCGTAGAGAGTAGCGGGGGGGCCGCCACAGATACGCAGTATTTT.

The chain combines TRBV19 with TRBJ1-2, with TRBD1 matching over 9 bases. The CDR3 is 14 residues long. V was pared by 9 bases and J by 5 bases, with 10 bases of the junction left unmatched. Germline V CDR1 and CDR2: LNHDA, SQIVND (reference sequence). Here the CDR3 DNA reads TGTGCCAGCGGCTTGGGACAGGGTCATTATGGCTACACCTTC. It is translated as CASGLGQGHYGYTF.

The V and J genes are TRBV18 and TRBJ1-2; TRBD1 might be the D (5 bases). V dropped 2 bases and J dropped 6 bases, with 10 bases sitting between them. This CDR3 has 13 residues. CDR1 is KGHSH and CDR2 is LQKENI in the germline V gene. The CDR3 reads CASSPFARDGYTF. CDR3 nucleotides: TGTGCCAGCTCACCATTTGCCAGGGATGGCTACACCTTC.

This chain joins TRBV4-1 and TRBJ2-1; TRBD1 aligns across 7 bases. The J segment lost 1 base and the V segment lost 4 bases, leaving 4 bases of the junction unmatched. The germline CDR1 and CDR2 sequences are MGHRA and YSYEKL. This CDR3 has 15 amino acids. CDR3 sequence: CASSPSTGSYNEQFF. DNA for the CDR3: TGCGCCAGCAGCCCTTCGACAGGGTCCTACAATGAGCAGTTCTTC.

This chain joins TRBV5-1 and TRBJ1-4, with TRBD1 as a possible D gene (6 bases). This CDR3 region has 16 residues. CDR1 and CDR2 from the germline V gene are SGHRS and YFSETQ. V lost 4 bases, J lost 7 bases, and 20 bases lay in between. The CDR3 loop reads CASSPEGDQGREKLFF. CDR3 in DNA: TGCGCCAGCAGCCCTGAGGGGGACCAGGGGCGTGAAAAACTGTTTTTT.

The rearrangement links TRBV28 to TRBJ1-1; perhaps TRBD1 as D (5 bases). CDR1 is MDHEN and CDR2 is SYDVKM in the germline V gene. The CDR3 runs 16 residues. V lost 6 bases to trimming and J lost 0 bases, with 17 bases between them. CDR3 bases: TGTGCCAGCAGGAGGGGAGGATTTGTAGTGAACACTGAAGCTTTCTTT. It yields the protein CASRRGGFVVNTEAFF.

This chain uses TRBV7-2 with TRBJ1-1, with unresolved D. The CDR3 is 15 amino acids. The V gene lost 0 bases and the J gene lost 7 bases, with 15 bases spanning the gap. In germline, CDR1 is SGHTA, CDR2 FQGNSA. The CDR3 nucleotides are TGTGCCAGCAGCTTAGCTCCGGAGGGAGGCAATGAAGCTTTCTTT. It specifies CASSLAPEGGNEAFF.

V and J are TRBV6-5 and TRBJ1-2; perhaps TRBD1 as D (6 bases). The germline V and J ends were trimmed by 7 bases and 2 bases, with 17 bases remaining between them. This CDR3 has 15 amino acids. Germline-derived CDR1 and CDR2 are MNHEY and SVGAGI. As DNA, the CDR3 is TGTGCCAGCACTCGGGGGGGGCAAGGAAACTATGGCTACACCTTC. Translating gives CASTRGGQGNYGYTF.

This rearrangement joins TRBV5-4 to TRBJ2-5, with 8 nucleotides matching TRBD2. With V trimmed by 0 bases and J by 1 base, 5 bases remained unmatched. Per germline, CDR1 SGHNT and CDR2 YYREEE (reference sequence). The CDR3 runs to 16 residues. CDR3 DNA sequence: TGTGCCAGCAGCTTGGGGGAGCGGGGGACCCAAGAGACCCAGTACTTC. It translates to CASSLGERGTQETQYF.